Listed below are T cell receptor beta chains from one sample, sequenced in a study of PD-1 blockade in classical Hodgkin lymphoma. Method: immunoSEQ multiplex PCR; TCRdb's copy keeps in-frame clones and lacks some. The sample contains more than 50,000 clones, around 89% of which appear only once. The sequencing used peripheral blood mononuclear cells (PBMCs), collected at baseline. The receptor source for this set is a human donor with classical Hodgkin lymphoma. Both conserved end residues are part of each CDR3. The D gene is left open where the match is weak. For some rows the clone size is stated as once, few or many, or as a class when expanded; others skip it.

cdr3_length,clone_size,j_call,d_call,v_call,cdr3_nt,cdr3_aa
16,once,TRBJ1-4,.,TRBV9,TGTGCCAGCAGGCCCTTTTCGGGCGGACATAATGAAAAACTGTTTTTT,CASRPFSGGHNEKLFF
18,.,TRBJ1-2,TRBD1,TRBV7-2,TGTGCCAGCAGCTTAGCGAGGGACAGGGGATTACAGTACTATGGCTACACCTTC,CASSLARDRGLQYYGYTF
13,.,TRBJ1-2,.,TRBV6-5,TGTGCCAGCAGCTACAGGGATAACTATGGCTACACCTTC,CASSYRDNYGYTF
13,.,TRBJ2-5,TRBD1,TRBV25-1,TGTGCCAGTACAGGGGTTGGGGAAGAGACCCAGTACTTC,CASTGVGEETQYF
16,few,TRBJ1-5,.,TRBV19,TGTGCCAGTAGTATTTGGGGGATCCTTAGCAATCAGCCCCAGCATTTT,CASSIWGILSNQPQHF
12,.,TRBJ2-7,.,TRBV14,TGTGCCAGCAGCCATGGTCTGGGGGAGCAGTACTTC,CASSHGLGEQYF
17,.,TRBJ1-6,TRBD1,TRBV11-2,TGTGCCAGCAGTAAGGCAGGGGGCTACTCCTATAATTCACCCCTCCACTTT,CASSKAGGYSYNSPLHF
12,.,TRBJ2-7,.,TRBV7-6,TGTGCCAGCAGCCAGGGGGGCTACGAGCAGTACTTC,CASSQGGYEQYF
13,.,TRBJ2-7,.,TRBV7-9,TGTGCCAGCAGCTCTGGAAATCTTTACGAGCAGTACTTC,CASSSGNLYEQYF
15,.,TRBJ2-2,.,TRBV6-1,TGTGCCAGCAGTTCAGGGCTTAGAGGCACCGGGGAGCTGTTTTTT,CASSSGLRGTGELFF
14,.,TRBJ2-3,.,TRBV13,TGTGCCAGCAGCTTAGGCCGAGTCCAGCTTACGCAGTATTTT,CASSLGRVQLTQYF
11,.,TRBJ2-1,.,TRBV6-6,TGTGCCAGCAGTTACCAGGGTGAGCAGTTCTTC,CASSYQGEQFF
12,.,TRBJ2-1,.,TRBV4-1,TGCGCCAGCAGCCAAGGTGTTCAGGGGCAGTTCTTC,CASSQGVQGQFF
16,.,TRBJ1-1,.,TRBV7-9,TGTGCCAGCAGACCGAACCCAACAGAGGACCTCACTGAAGCTTTCTTT,CASRPNPTEDLTEAFF
15,once,TRBJ2-3,.,TRBV5-1,TGCGCCAGCAGCTTGGTTCTGGGGGGTGTAGATACGCAGTATTTT,CASSLVLGGVDTQYF
13,.,TRBJ2-2,.,TRBV28,TGTGCCAGCAGTTTAAGATACACCGGGGAGCTGTTTTTT,CASSLRYTGELFF
13,once,TRBJ2-2,.,TRBV21-1,TGTGCCAGCAGCAAAGAGGGGTCCGGGGAGCTGTTTTTT,CASSKEGSGELFF
15,.,TRBJ1-5,TRBD1,TRBV7-9,TGTGCCAGCAGCTTCGGACAGGGGGCATTTCAGCCCCAGCATTTT,CASSFGQGAFQPQHF
14,.,TRBJ2-1,.,TRBV28,TGTGCCAGCAGTTTGGATAGCTCCTACAATGAGCAGTTCTTC,CASSLDSSYNEQFF
12,.,TRBJ1-2,.,TRBV18,TGTGCCAGCTCACCCCTGGGTGGTGGCTACACCTTC,CASSPLGGGYTF
13,.,TRBJ2-2,.,TRBV2,TGTGCCAGCTGTTACTCCAACACCGGGGAGCTGTTTTTT,CASCYSNTGELFF
17,.,TRBJ1-4,.,TRBV7-9,TGTGCCAGCAGCCGCCTCCGGGACCTCAAGGGGTTTGAAAAACTGTTTTTT,CASSRLRDLKGFEKLFF
12,.,TRBJ1-1,.,TRBV29-1,TGCAGCGCGGGGGGTCACAGCACTGAAGCTTTCTTT,CSAGGHSTEAFF
16,.,TRBJ2-5,TRBD2,TRBV6-6,TGTGCCAGCACGGGACTAGCGGGGGGGATTTCAGAGACCCAGTACTTC,CASTGLAGGISETQYF
13,.,TRBJ1-2,.,TRBV6-1,TGTGCCAGCAGTGCCCTAAGGGTCGCTGGCTACACCTTC,CASSALRVAGYTF
15,.,TRBJ2-3,.,TRBV10-3,TGTGCCATCAGTGAGTCTTTAGGGGCAAAAGATACGCAGTATTTT,CAISESLGAKDTQYF
16,.,TRBJ2-3,TRBD1,TRBV18,TGTGCCAGCTCGCCAGACAGGGGGCCTAGCACAGATACGCAGTATTTT,CASSPDRGPSTDTQYF
14,.,TRBJ2-2,.,TRBV9,TGTGCCAGCAGCCCCATGAGACTACTCGGGGAGCTGTTTTTT,CASSPMRLLGELFF
14,once,TRBJ2-2,.,TRBV6-5,TGTGCCAGCAGTTACCTAATCGGTACCGGGGAGCTGTTTTTT,CASSYLIGTGELFF
15,.,TRBJ2-5,.,TRBV5-1,TGCGCCAGCAGCTCTGTCCAGGGAGCCCAAGAGACCCAGTACTTC,CASSSVQGAQETQYF
8,once,TRBJ2-1,.,TRBV6-1,TGTGCCAGCAGTGAGCAGTTCTTC,CASSEQFF
14,.,TRBJ2-7,.,TRBV7-6,TGTGCCAGCAGCTTATCTGGGGGGCGCCCCGAGCAGTACTTC,CASSLSGGRPEQYF
13,.,TRBJ2-5,.,TRBV6-5,TGTGCCAGCAGTTCCTCAGCGGGAGAGACCCAGTACTTC,CASSSSAGETQYF
15,.,TRBJ2-7,.,TRBV4-1,TGCGCCAGCAGCCAAGTACCAGGGGTCGCCTACGAGCAGTACTTC,CASSQVPGVAYEQYF
15,.,TRBJ1-5,.,TRBV19,TGTGCCAGTAGTATAGACCCTTGGAGCAATCAGCCCCAGCATTTT,CASSIDPWSNQPQHF
16,.,TRBJ2-1,.,TRBV7-9,TGTGCCAGCAGTTCGACAAAGGCGCGGTCCTACAATGAGCAGTTCTTC,CASSSTKARSYNEQFF
13,.,TRBJ2-3,.,TRBV30,TGTGCCTGGAGTGTACTTAGGGCAGATACGCAGTATTTT,CAWSVLRADTQYF
16,.,TRBJ2-7,.,TRBV7-8,TGTGCCAGCAGGCTTCAGGGTGTGGGGGCCGGCGACGAGCAGTACTTC,CASRLQGVGAGDEQYF
15,.,TRBJ2-1,TRBD2,TRBV2,TGTGCCAGCAGGAGGGGACTAGCGGGGGGCAATGAGCAGTTCTTC,CASRRGLAGGNEQFF
17,.,TRBJ2-3,TRBD1,TRBV5-4,TGTGCCAGCAGCAAAGAGATAACCGGGACAGGATCAGATACGCAGTATTTT,CASSKEITGTGSDTQYF
16,.,TRBJ2-7,TRBD2,TRBV6-6,TGTGCCAGCAGTTACGGGAGCGGGGGGCCGATAAACGAGCAGTACTTC,CASSYGSGGPINEQYF
13,.,TRBJ2-7,.,TRBV9,TGTGCCAGCAGCGCCCGACTCGGCTACGAGCAGTACTTC,CASSARLGYEQYF
15,.,TRBJ2-1,.,TRBV27,TGTGCCAGCTCCGATTATGGGGGGGGCCGCGGTGAGCAGTTCTTC,CASSDYGGGRGEQFF
13,.,TRBJ2-7,.,TRBV7-9,TGTGCCAGCAGCTTAGCTGGCTACTACGAGCAGTACTTC,CASSLAGYYEQYF
14,.,TRBJ2-7,.,TRBV7-3,TGTGCCAGCAGCCCGGACCCGTTGAGGAGCGAGCAGTACTTC,CASSPDPLRSEQYF
15,.,TRBJ2-1,.,TRBV18,TGTGCCAGCTCAGCGACGGATATAGCTTACAATGAGCAGTTCTTC,CASSATDIAYNEQFF
15,.,TRBJ1-3,TRBD1,TRBV15,TGTGCCACCAGCAGGGGGGACAGCTCTGGAAACACCATATATTTT,CATSRGDSSGNTIYF
14,.,TRBJ2-2,.,TRBV6-5,TGTGCCAGCAGATATGCGGGACCTGCCGGGGAGCTGTTTTTT,CASRYAGPAGELFF
15,.,TRBJ2-1,TRBD1,TRBV9,TGTGCCAGCAGCGAGGACAGGGACTCCTACAATGAGCAGTTCTTC,CASSEDRDSYNEQFF
15,.,TRBJ2-7,.,TRBV4-1,TGCGCCAGCAGCCACCTCGACACGAACTCCTACGAGCAGTACTTC,CASSHLDTNSYEQYF
13,.,TRBJ2-1,.,TRBV25-1,TGTGCCAGCAGTGAATTAATTGACAATGAGCAGTTCTTC,CASSELIDNEQFF
16,.,TRBJ1-2,.,TRBV28,TGTGCCAGCAGAACAGTCATCTCCAGGTGGGACTATGGCTACACCTTC,CASRTVISRWDYGYTF
15,.,TRBJ2-5,TRBD2,TRBV28,TGTGCCAGCAGTTTATCGGGGGGTGGGGTAGAGACCCAGTACTTC,CASSLSGGGVETQYF